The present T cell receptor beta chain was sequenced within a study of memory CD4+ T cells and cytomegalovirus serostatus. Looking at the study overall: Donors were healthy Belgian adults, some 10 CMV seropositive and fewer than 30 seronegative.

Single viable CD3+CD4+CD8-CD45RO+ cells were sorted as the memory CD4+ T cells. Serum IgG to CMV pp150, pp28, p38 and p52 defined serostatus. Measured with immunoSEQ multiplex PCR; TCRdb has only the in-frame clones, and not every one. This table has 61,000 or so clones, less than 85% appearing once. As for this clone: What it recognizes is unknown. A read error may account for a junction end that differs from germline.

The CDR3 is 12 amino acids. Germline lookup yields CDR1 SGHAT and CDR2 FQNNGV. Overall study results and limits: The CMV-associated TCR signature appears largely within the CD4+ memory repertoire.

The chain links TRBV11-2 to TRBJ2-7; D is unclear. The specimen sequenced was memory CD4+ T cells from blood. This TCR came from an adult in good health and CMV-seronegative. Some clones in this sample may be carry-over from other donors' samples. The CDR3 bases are TGTGCCAGCAGCTTACTCTCCTCCGAGCAGTACTTC. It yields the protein CASSLLSSEQYF.